Each of the 29 T cell receptor beta chains below was sequenced from the same sample in a study of T-cell memory formation after mild COVID-19. TCRdb itself ran the 5' RACE reads through MiXCR, one entry per CDR3 protein. The sample lists under 200,000 distinct CDR3 sequences; roughly 30% were seen once. The sample was PBMCs or a T cell subset sorted from them (not recorded which). The receptors come from an adult woman who had mild COVID-19 (a few samples of this study predate the infection). Cell type and time point are not known.

V and J are TRBV24-1 and TRBJ2-3; unclear D gene. Germline-derived CDR1 and CDR2 are KGHDR and SFDVKD. Trimming left V 3 bases short and J 7 bases short, with 10 bases between. The CDR3 has 13 amino acids. The DNA for the CDR3 is TGTGCCACCAGTGATGATGCGGATTATACGCAGTATTTT. Protein sequence: CATSDDADYTQYF.

V and J are TRBV5-1 and TRBJ2-7, with TRBD1 matching 9 bases. The V and J ends lost 3 bases and 0 bases, in that order; junction bases with no gene match: 4. The germline V gene encodes CDR1 SGHRS and CDR2 YFSETQ. CDR3 size: 15 residues. The CDR3 spells CASSSGQGPSYEQYF. CDR3 sequence (DNA): TGCGCCAGCAGCTCGGGACAGGGACCCTCCTACGAGCAGTACTTC.

In this sample, this clonotype turned up a few times. The chain uses TRBV15 and TRBJ2-7, with 9 bases matching TRBD1. Germline-derived CDR1 and CDR2 are LNHNV and YYDKDF (reference sequence). The CDR3 spans 12 residues. With 5 bases clipped from V and 6 bases from J, the junction kept 2 bases outside the gene matches. The CDR3 region has the DNA TGTGCCACCAGCCGGACAGGGGCCGAGCAGTACTTC. Translated: CATSRTGAEQYF.

The chain employs TRBV7-9 and TRBJ2-5; 10 bases agree with TRBD1. From germline, CDR1 is SEHNR and CDR2 FQNEAQ (reference sequence). This CDR3 has 15 amino acids. J lost 5 bases, V lost 4 bases, and 7 bases had no gene match. CDR3 region: CASSSTGGFEETQYF. The CDR3 region has the DNA TGTGCCAGCAGCTCGACAGGGGGCTTTGAGGAGACCCAGTACTTC.

The V call is TRBV25-1, the J call TRBJ2-3; D is ambiguous. V was shortened by 2 bases and J by 0 bases, with 15 bases between the two germline ends. CDR1 and CDR2 from the germline V gene are MGHDK and SYGVNS. CDR3 length: 17 residues. For the CDR3, the DNA is TGTGCCAGCAGTGAAGAATCCGGCTACCCTAGCACAGATACGCAGTATTTT. This encodes CASSEESGYPSTDTQYF.

This CDR3 reads CASSKDGTRKTDTQYF. DNA for the CDR3: TGTGCCAGCAGCAAAGATGGAACCCGCAAAACAGATACGCAGTATTTT. The chain employs TRBV21-1 and TRBJ2-3; TRBD2, the table's D call, was not compared with the DNA. TRBV21-1 is labeled a pseudogene. This CDR3 contains 16 residues.

This clonotype turned up a few times. V is TRBV7-9 and J is TRBJ2-7; 8 nucleotides line up with TRBD1. This CDR3 is 14 amino acids long. V lost 4 bases to trimming and J lost 4 bases; unmatched junction nucleotides: 6. Germline V CDR1 and CDR2: SEHNR, FQNEAQ (reference sequence). CDR3 bases: TGTGCCAGCAGCTACGACAGGGGAGTATACGAGCAGTACTTC. Its protein is CASSYDRGVYEQYF.

This clonotype has more than one count but fewer than ten. This CDR3 is CASSLLGASNEQYF. Here the CDR3 DNA reads TGTGCCAGCAGTTTGTTGGGGGCTAGCAACGAGCAGTACTTC. V is TRBV12-3 or TRBV12-4 and J is TRBJ2-7; D possibly corresponds to TRBD1 (6 bases). Trimming cost V 3 bases and J 5 bases, with 14 bases left between them. The CDR3 loop spans 14 amino acids.

This clonotype was detected a few times. The genes are TRBV12-3 or TRBV12-4 and TRBJ2-7; maybe TRBD2 (6 bases). The CDR3 totals 15 residues. V gave up 1 base and J gave up 5 bases, with 15 bases separating them. The CDR3 loop is CASSLDQGGKHEQYF. DNA for the CDR3: TGTGCCAGCAGTTTAGATCAGGGAGGTAAACACGAGCAGTACTTC.

The V call is TRBV14, the J call TRBJ2-7; no definite D call. Germline values: CDR1 SGHDN, CDR2 FVKESK. This CDR3 has 16 amino acids. The V end was cut by 4 bases, the J end by 0 bases, with 16 bases between. DNA for the CDR3: TGTGCCAGCAGCCCTCGTAAATCCAGGAGCTCCTACGAGCAGTACTTC. Amino acids: CASSPRKSRSSYEQYF.

A few counts support this clonotype. The chain is built from TRBV18 and TRBJ2-2, with TRBD2 as a possible D gene (5 bases). The ends were cut back, 1 base at V and 1 base at J, with 10 bases in the middle. Germline CDR1 is KGHSH and CDR2 is LQKENI. The CDR3 extends over 16 amino acids. The CDR3 DNA reads TGTGCCAGCTCACCACGAGGAGGCAGGAACACCGGGGAGCTGTTTTTT. Protein: CASSPRGGRNTGELFF.

In DNA form, the CDR3 reads TGCGCCAGCAGCCAAGGACGGACGAACACTGAAGCTTTCTTT. It codes for CASSQGRTNTEAFF. The rearrangement joins TRBV5-1 to TRBJ1-1; no reliable D call. Germline lookup yields CDR1 SGHRS and CDR2 YFSETQ. V was clipped by 4 bases and J by 1 base, with 11 bases between them. CDR3 length: 14 residues.

This clonotype was recorded at least ten times. The chain employs TRBV29-1 and TRBJ2-1; 8 bases agree with TRBD1. CDR3 size: 14 residues. The V gene's germline CDR1 is SQVTM and CDR2 ANQGSEA. As DNA, the CDR3 is TGCAGTTTTAACCCGGGACAGGTCTACAATGAGCAGTTCTTC. It is translated as CSFNPGQVYNEQFF.

This clonotype was observed a few times. The V and J genes are TRBV10-3 and TRBJ1-1, with 12 bases lining up with TRBD1. Trimming cost V 5 bases and J 5 bases; bases outside gene matches: 9. This CDR3 is 16 amino acids long. Germline V gene data show CDR1 as ENHRY and CDR2 as SYGVKD. The CDR3, as DNA: TGTGCCATCAGTAACAAGGGGACAGGGGGCCGAACTGAAGCTTTCTTT. It specifies CAISNKGTGGRTEAFF.

The rearrangement joins TRBV24-1 to TRBJ2-1; D might be TRBD1 or TRBD2, each matching 5 bases. Germline lookup yields CDR1 KGHDR and CDR2 SFDVKD. The CDR3 contains 16 residues. Trimming removed 4 bases from V and 7 bases from J, with 19 bases in between. Here the CDR3 reads CATSDRDTGTGNEQFF. CDR3 nucleotide sequence: TGTGCCACCAGTGACCGAGATACCGGGACGGGAAATGAGCAGTTCTTC.

The sample holds a few counts of this clonotype. This chain joins TRBV6-1 and TRBJ2-3, with 7 positions matching TRBD2. In germline, CDR1 is MNHNS, CDR2 SASEGT. The CDR3 runs to 15 residues. V shed 6 bases and J 6 bases; nucleotides not matched to a gene: 12. The CDR3 reads CASRDTSAFGDTQYF. CDR3 coding DNA: TGTGCCAGCAGGGATACTAGCGCCTTTGGGGATACGCAGTATTTT.

This clonotype was observed a few times. The chain employs TRBV29-1 and TRBJ2-3; 14 bases line up with TRBD2. CDR3 size: 16 residues. From germline, CDR1 is SQVTM and CDR2 ANQGSEA. The ends lost 0 bases at V and 7 bases at J; junction bases unmatched: 6. The CDR3 nucleotides are TGCAGCGTTGAAGATCAGACTAGCGGGAGGGCCCATACGCAGTATTTT. Its protein is CSVEDQTSGRAHTQYF.

CDR3 sequence: CASAPGGERKDFF. CDR3 DNA sequence: TGTGCCAGCGCTCCAGGGGGAGAAAGAAAGGATTTCTTT. The chain is built from TRBV11-3 and TRBJ1-1; 7 nucleotides agree with TRBD1. The CDR3 is 13 residues long. V shed 8 bases, J shed 13 bases, and the junction held 16 bases outside the gene matches. CDR1 is SGHNT and CDR2 is YENEEA in the germline V gene.

This chain uses TRBV29-1 with TRBJ2-1; 11 bases are a match to TRBD2. Germline assignment: CDR1 SQVTM and CDR2 ANQGSEA. This CDR3 has 15 amino acids. V gave up 5 bases and J gave up 7 bases; unmatched junction bases: 10. CDR3 bases: TGCAGCGTTCAAGGACTAGCGGGTGGTCTAAATGAGCAGTTCTTC. It is translated as CSVQGLAGGLNEQFF.

This clonotype came up a few times. The J gene is TRBJ2-5, the V gene TRBV27, with D possibly being TRBD2 (7 bases). This CDR3 region has 16 residues. Trimming pared 4 bases from V and 2 bases from J, leaving 17 bases between. From germline, CDR1 is MNHEY and CDR2 SMNVEV (reference sequence). The CDR3, as DNA: TGTGCCAGCAGTTACTTACCGGGGGGCGCTCAAGAGACCCAGTACTTC. This translates into CASSYLPGGAQETQYF.

The gene calls are TRBV18 and TRBJ1-1; D gene unclear. V was trimmed by 3 bases and J by 1 base, leaving 9 bases between them. This CDR3 contains 14 residues. CDR1 and CDR2 from the germline V gene are KGHSH and LQKENI. CDR3 sequence: CASSPIPRNTEAFF. The CDR3 nucleotides are TGTGCCAGCTCACCCATCCCCCGGAACACTGAAGCTTTCTTT.

The chain recombines TRBV7-9 with TRBJ2-1; no clear D gene. Per the germline V gene, CDR1 is SEHNR and CDR2 is FQNEAQ (reference sequence). Trimming stripped 5 bases from V and 0 bases from J, with 14 bases between. This CDR3 is 16 amino acids long. For the CDR3, the DNA is TGTGCCAGCAGCCCATCGGGCGCCAGCTCCTACAATGAGCAGTTCTTC. Amino acids: CASSPSGASSYNEQFF.

This chain uses TRBV25-1 with TRBJ1-4; D gene ambiguous. V lost 4 bases and J 1 base, leaving 10 bases between the germline ends. The germline V gene encodes CDR1 MGHDK and CDR2 SYGVNS. The CDR3 runs to 15 residues. This CDR3 reads CASSGDRGTNEKLFF. Here the CDR3 DNA reads TGTGCCAGCAGTGGGGATAGAGGAACTAATGAAAAACTGTTTTTT.

V is TRBV5-1 and J is TRBJ1-1, with TRBD1 identical over 7 bases. Germline V gives CDR1 SGHRS, CDR2 YFSETQ. This CDR3 spans 14 amino acids. After removal of 5 bases from V and 4 bases from J, the junction contained 8 bases not matched to a gene. CDR3 nucleotides: TGCGCCAGCAGTTCACAAGACAGGGCCACTGAAGCTTTCTTT. It is translated as CASSSQDRATEAFF.

This clonotype occurred a few times. V is TRBV20-1 and J is TRBJ2-3; 7 bases are shared with TRBD2. CDR1 DFQATT and CDR2 SNEGSKA come from the germline V gene (reference sequence). J lost 1 base, V lost 3 bases, and 7 bases had no gene match. CDR3 length equals 15 residues. In DNA form, the CDR3 reads TGCAGTGCTAGTAAGCCTAGCGGCCGCACAGATACGCAGTATTTT. This translates into CSASKPSGRTDTQYF.

The V call is TRBV7-9, the J call TRBJ2-5; D may be TRBD1 or TRBD2 (5 bases each). The CDR3 has 15 amino acids. The ends were cut back, 1 base at V and 2 bases at J, with 11 bases in the middle. Germline lookup yields CDR1 SEHNR and CDR2 FQNEAQ (reference sequence). The DNA for the CDR3 is TGTGCCAGCAGCTTAGAGGGGACCTGGCAAGAGACCCAGTACTTC. Its protein product is CASSLEGTWQETQYF.

This clonotype was counted between two and nine times. V and J are TRBV20-1 and TRBJ2-5, with 7 bases that match TRBD2. Germline values: CDR1 DFQATT, CDR2 SNEGSKA (reference sequence). There are 14 residues in the CDR3. The V segment lost 5 bases and the J segment 3 bases; nucleotides outside the gene matches: 9. CDR3 nucleotide sequence: TGCAGTGCTTTGATCAAGCGGGGTAAAGAGACCCAGTACTTC. This codes for CSALIKRGKETQYF.

The CDR3 loop reads CASSLVSNWGTSYYGYTF. The CDR3 nucleotides read TGTGCCAGCAGTTTAGTTTCGAACTGGGGGACCTCCTACTATGGCTACACCTTC. V usage is TRBV12-3 or TRBV12-4 and J usage is TRBJ1-2; perhaps TRBD1 as D (5 bases). The ends were cut back, 1 base at V and 3 bases at J, with 21 bases in the middle. This CDR3 is built from 18 residues.

This clonotype appeared many times. The J gene is TRBJ2-7, the V gene TRBV5-6; D gene uncertain. CDR1 is SGHDT, CDR2 YYEEEE, per germline. The CDR3 sequence is 13 residues long. V lost 3 bases and J 0 bases, leaving 7 bases between the germline ends. The CDR3 here is CASSSVSSYEQYF. The DNA for the CDR3 is TGTGCCAGCAGCTCGGTAAGCTCCTACGAGCAGTACTTC.